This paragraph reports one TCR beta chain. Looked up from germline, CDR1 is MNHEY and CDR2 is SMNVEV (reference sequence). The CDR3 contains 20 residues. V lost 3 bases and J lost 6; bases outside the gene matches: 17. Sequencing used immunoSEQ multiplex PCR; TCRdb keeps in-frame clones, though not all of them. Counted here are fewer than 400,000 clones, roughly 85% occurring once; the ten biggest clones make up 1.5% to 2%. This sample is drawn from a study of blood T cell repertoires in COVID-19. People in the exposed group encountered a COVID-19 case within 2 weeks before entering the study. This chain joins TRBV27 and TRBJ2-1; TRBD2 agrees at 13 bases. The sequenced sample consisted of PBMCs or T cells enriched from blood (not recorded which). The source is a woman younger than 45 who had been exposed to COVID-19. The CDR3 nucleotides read TGTGCCAGCAGTTTCTTAGGACTAGCGGGAGCGGCCAGCAAATCCAATGAGCAGTTCTTC. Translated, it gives CASSFLGLAGAASKSNEQFF.